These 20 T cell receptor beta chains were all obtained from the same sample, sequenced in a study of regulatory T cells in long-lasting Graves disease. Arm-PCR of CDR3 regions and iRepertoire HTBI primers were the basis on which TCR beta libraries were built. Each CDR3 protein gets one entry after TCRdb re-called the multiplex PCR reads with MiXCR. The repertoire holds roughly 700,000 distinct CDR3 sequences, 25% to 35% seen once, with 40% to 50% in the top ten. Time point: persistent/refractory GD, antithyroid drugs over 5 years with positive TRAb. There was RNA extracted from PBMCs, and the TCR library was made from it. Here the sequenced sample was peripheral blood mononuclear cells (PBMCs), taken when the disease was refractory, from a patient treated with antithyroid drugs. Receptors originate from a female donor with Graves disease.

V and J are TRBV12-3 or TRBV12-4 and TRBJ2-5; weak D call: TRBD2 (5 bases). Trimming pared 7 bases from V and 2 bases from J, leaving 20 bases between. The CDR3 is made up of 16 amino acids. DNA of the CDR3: TGTGCCAGCACCGAAAAAAAGGACTGGAAACAAGAGACCCAGTACTTC. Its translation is CASTEKKDWKQETQYF.

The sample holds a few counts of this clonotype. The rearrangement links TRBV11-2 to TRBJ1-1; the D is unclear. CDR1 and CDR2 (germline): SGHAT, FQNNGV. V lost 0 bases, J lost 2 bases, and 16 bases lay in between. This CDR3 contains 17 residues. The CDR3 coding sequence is TGTGCCAGCAGCTTAGATACGGGAAGGGTTCGTAACACTGAAGCTTTCTTT. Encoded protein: CASSLDTGRVRNTEAFF. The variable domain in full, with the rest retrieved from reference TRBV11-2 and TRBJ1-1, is EAGVAQSPRYKIIEKRQSVAFWCNPISGHATLYWYQQILGQGPKLLIQFQNNGVVDDSQLPKDRFSAERLKGVDSTLKIQPAKLEDSAVYLCASSLDTGRVRNTEAFFGQGTRLTVV.

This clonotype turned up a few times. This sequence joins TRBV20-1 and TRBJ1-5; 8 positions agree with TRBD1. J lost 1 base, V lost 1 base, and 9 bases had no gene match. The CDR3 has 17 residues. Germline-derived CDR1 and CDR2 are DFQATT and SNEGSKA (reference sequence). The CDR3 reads CSARGGRGQGSNQPQHF. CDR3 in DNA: TGCAGTGCTAGAGGGGGACGCGGACAGGGAAGCAATCAGCCCCAGCATTTT.

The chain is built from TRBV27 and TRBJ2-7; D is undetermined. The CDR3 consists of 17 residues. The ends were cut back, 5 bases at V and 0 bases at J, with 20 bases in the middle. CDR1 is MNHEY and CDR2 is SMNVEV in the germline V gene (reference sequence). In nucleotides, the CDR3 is TGTGCCAGCAGTCCGGGCCCCGGACGGGCGAGCTCCTACGAGCAGTACTTC. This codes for CASSPGPGRASSYEQYF.

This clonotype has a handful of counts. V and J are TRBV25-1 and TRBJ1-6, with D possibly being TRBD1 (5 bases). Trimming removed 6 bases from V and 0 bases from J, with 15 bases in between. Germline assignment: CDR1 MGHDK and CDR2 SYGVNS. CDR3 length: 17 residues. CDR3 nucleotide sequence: TGTGCCAGCAGGACGGGACGGCCGAGCTCCTATAATTCACCCCTCCACTTT. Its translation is CASRTGRPSSYNSPLHF.

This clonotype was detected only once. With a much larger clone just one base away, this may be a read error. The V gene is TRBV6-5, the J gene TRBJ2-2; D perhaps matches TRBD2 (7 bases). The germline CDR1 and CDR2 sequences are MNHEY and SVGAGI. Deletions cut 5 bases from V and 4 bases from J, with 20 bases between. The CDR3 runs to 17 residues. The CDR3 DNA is TGTGCCAGCAGTAAAGGCCCCTCAGGGGAGGGCACCGGGGAGCTGTTTTTT. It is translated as CASSKGPSGEGTGELFF.

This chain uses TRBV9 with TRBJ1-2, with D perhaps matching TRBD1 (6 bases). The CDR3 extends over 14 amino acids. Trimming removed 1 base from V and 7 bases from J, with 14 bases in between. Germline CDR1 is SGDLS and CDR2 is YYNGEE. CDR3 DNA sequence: TGTGCCAGCAGCGTAACCGGGGGGCAGATTGGCTACACCTTC. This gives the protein CASSVTGGQIGYTF.

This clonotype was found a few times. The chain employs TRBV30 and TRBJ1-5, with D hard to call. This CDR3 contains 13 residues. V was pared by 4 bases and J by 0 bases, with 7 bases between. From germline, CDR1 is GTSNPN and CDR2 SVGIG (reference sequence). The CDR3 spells CAWTDSSNQPQHF. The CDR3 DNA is TGTGCCTGGACGGACTCTAGCAATCAGCCCCAGCATTTT.

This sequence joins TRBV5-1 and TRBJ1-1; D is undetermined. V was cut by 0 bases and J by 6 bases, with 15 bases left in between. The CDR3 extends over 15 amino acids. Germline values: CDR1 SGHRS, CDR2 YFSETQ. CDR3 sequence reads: CASSLDFPFLAEAFF. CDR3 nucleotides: TGCGCCAGCAGCTTGGATTTTCCTTTCTTGGCTGAAGCTTTCTTT.

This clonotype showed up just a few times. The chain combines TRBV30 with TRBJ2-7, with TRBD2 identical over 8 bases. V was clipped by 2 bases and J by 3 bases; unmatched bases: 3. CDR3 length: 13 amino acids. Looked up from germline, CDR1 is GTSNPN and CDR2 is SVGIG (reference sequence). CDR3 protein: CAWSPGGNYEQYF. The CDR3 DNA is TGTGCCTGGAGTCCGGGGGGGAACTACGAGCAGTACTTC.

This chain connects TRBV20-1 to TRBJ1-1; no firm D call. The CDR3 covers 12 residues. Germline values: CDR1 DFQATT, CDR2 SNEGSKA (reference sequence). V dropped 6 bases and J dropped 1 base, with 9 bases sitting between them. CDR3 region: CSALGANTEAFF. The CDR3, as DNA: TGCAGTGCCCTCGGAGCGAACACTGAAGCTTTCTTT.

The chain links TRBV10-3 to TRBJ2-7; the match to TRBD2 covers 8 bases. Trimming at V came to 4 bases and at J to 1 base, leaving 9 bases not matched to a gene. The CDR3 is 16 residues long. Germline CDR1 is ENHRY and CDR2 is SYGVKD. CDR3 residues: CAISGPGSGISYEQYF. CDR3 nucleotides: TGTGCCATCAGTGGCCCGGGTAGCGGGATATCCTACGAGCAGTACTTC.

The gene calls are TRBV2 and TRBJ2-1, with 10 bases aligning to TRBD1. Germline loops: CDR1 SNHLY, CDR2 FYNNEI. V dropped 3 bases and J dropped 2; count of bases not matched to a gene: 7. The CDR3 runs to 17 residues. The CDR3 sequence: CASSDPGGTGAYNEQFF. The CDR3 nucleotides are TGTGCCAGCAGTGATCCCGGAGGGACAGGGGCCTACAATGAGCAGTTCTTC.

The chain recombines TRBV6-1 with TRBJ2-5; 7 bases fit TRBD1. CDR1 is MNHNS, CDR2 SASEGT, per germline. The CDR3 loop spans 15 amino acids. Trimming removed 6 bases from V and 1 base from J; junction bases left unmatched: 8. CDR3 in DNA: TGTGCCAGCAGCGAGGGACAGCTAGTCCAAGAGACCCAGTACTTC. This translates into CASSEGQLVQETQYF.

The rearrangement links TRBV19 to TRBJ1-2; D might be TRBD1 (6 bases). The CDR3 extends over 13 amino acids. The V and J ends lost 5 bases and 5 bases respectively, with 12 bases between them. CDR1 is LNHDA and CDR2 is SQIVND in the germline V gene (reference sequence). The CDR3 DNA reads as TGTGCCAGTAGTGATGCTGGACAGTATGGCTACACCTTC. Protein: CASSDAGQYGYTF.

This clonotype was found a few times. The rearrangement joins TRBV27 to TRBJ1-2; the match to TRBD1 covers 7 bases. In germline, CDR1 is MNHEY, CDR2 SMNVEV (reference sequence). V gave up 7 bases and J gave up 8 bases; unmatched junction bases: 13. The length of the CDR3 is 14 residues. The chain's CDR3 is CASTSTHRGDGYTF. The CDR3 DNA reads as TGTGCCAGCACCTCTACCCACAGGGGTGACGGCTACACCTTC.

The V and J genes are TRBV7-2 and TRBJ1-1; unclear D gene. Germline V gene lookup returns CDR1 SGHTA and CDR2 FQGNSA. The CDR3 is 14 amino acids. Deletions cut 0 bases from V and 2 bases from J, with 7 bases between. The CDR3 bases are TGTGCCAGCAGCTTAGCATTTGCTAACACTGAAGCTTTCTTT. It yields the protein CASSLAFANTEAFF.

CDR3 DNA sequence: TGTGCCAGCTCACCGTGGACTACCTTAGACCGAGAGACCCAGTACTTC. Encoded protein: CASSPWTTLDRETQYF. The chain couples TRBV2 to TRBJ2-5; the D gene is possibly TRBD2 (6 bases). Germline CDR1 reads SNHLY; CDR2 reads FYNNEI. V lost 8 bases and J 4 bases, leaving 23 bases between the germline ends. This CDR3 is built from 16 residues.

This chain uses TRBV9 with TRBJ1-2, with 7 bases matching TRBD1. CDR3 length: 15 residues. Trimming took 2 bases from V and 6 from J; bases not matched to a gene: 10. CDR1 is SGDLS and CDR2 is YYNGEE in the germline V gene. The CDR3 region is CASSVYDSGTDGYTF. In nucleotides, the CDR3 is TGTGCCAGCAGCGTCTATGACTCCGGGACAGATGGCTACACCTTC.

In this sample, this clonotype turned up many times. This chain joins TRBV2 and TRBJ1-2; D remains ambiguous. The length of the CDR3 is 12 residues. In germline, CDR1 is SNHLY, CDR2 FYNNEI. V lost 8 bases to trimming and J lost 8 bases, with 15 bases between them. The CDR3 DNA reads TGTGCCAGCCGACAAGTACCCTTCGGCTACACCTTC. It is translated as CASRQVPFGYTF.